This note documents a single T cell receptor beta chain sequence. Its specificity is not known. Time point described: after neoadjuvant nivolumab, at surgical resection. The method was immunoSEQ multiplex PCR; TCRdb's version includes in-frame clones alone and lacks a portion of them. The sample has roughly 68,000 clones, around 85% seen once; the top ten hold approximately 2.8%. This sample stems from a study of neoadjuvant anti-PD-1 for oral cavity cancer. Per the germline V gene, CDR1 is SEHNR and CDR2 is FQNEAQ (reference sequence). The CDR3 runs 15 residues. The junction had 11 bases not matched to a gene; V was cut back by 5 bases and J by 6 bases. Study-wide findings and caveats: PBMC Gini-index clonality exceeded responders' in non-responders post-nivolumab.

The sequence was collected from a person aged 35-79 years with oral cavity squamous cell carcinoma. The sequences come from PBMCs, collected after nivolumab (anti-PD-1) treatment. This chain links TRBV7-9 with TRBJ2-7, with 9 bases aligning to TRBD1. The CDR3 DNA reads TGTGCCAGCAGCCCGCCGGGACAGGGTTTGGGCGAGCAGTACTTC. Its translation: CASSPPGQGLGEQYF. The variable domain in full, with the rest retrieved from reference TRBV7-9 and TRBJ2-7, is DTGVSQNPRHKITKRGQNVTFRCDPISEHNRLYWYRQTLGQGPEFLTYFQNEAQLEKSRLLSDRFSAERPKGSFSTLEIQRTEQGDSAMYLCASSPPGQGLGEQYFGPGTRLTVT.